These 32 T cell receptor beta chains originate from one sample sequenced in a study of T cells expressing NK-cell markers (dated by TCRdb to the early 2020s). The library was made by 5' RACE. Instrument on record: Illumina HiSeq 2000. The reads underwent TCRdb reprocessing, giving one record for each CDR3 protein sequence and no DNA. The table for this sample shows almost 450,000 distinct CDR3 sequences. In total, the top ten clones hold 7.3% of the sample. Source material: blood T cells: a sorted CD56 or NKG2C T cell subset, CD4+ or CD8+ T cells, or bulk PBMC T cells (not recorded which). The source is a woman aged 18 to 75 in good health.

The CDR3 loop is CAWSYGATGANVLTF. This sequence joins TRBV30 and TRBJ2-6. Germline V gene lookup returns CDR1 GTSNPN and CDR2 SVGIG (reference sequence). This CDR3 spans 15 amino acids.

The chain joins TRBV25-1 to TRBJ1-4; absent DNA, TCRdb's TRBD1 call cannot be checked. The CDR3 extends over 13 amino acids. The germline V gene encodes CDR1 MGHDK and CDR2 SYGVNS. CDR3 sequence: CASRPGSVEKLFF.

V and J are TRBV29-1 and TRBJ1-1; there is no DNA to check the TCRdb D call of TRBD1. The CDR3 spans 15 residues. The germline V gene encodes CDR1 SQVTM and CDR2 ANQGSEA. The CDR3 protein is CSVDRDRNLGTEAFF.

The chain uses TRBV27 and TRBJ1-1; TCRdb's D gene call, TRBD1, goes unchecked for lack of DNA. The CDR3 sequence is 15 residues long. The V gene's germline CDR1 is MNHEY and CDR2 SMNVEV (reference sequence). The chain's CDR3 is CASSLGQVMNTEAFF.

The chain couples TRBV7-2 to TRBJ2-1; the TCRdb D gene call, TRBD2, has no DNA to confirm it. The germline V gene has CDR1 SGHTA and CDR2 FQGNSA. CDR3 length: 15 amino acids. The CDR3 protein is CASSLSAGGRNEQFF. The entire variable domain, with the rest obtained from reference TRBV7-2 and TRBJ2-1, is as follows: GAGVSQSPSNKVTEKGKDVELRCDPISGHTALYWYRQSLGQGLEFLIYFQGNSAPDKSGLPSDRFSAERTGGSVSTLTIQRTQQEDSAVYLCASSLSAGGRNEQFFGPGTRLTVL.

V and J are TRBV11-2 and TRBJ1-6; TCRdb outputs TRBD1, but without DNA this stays unchecked. CDR1 SGHAT and CDR2 FQNNGV come from the germline V gene. This CDR3 is 16 amino acids long. The CDR3 reads CASSLRDRIRNSPLHF.

This chain uses TRBV12-3 or TRBV12-4 with TRBJ1-6; TCRdb indicates TRBD1, and absent DNA this call remains unverified. CDR3 size: 15 residues. The CDR3 is CASSLMTGGSSPLHF.

Here the CDR3 reads CASSLARAQETQYF. The J gene is TRBJ2-5, the V gene TRBV7-9. Germline V gene lookup returns CDR1 SEHNR and CDR2 FQNEAQ (reference sequence). CDR3 length: 14 amino acids.

The J gene is TRBJ2-3, the V gene TRBV20-1. CDR1 and CDR2 (germline): DFQATT, SNEGSKA (reference sequence). CDR3 size: 13 residues. The CDR3 sequence: CSAAGLAADTQYF.

The rearrangement uses TRBV12-3 or TRBV12-4 and TRBJ1-6. The CDR3 is 14 residues long. CDR3 sequence reads: CASSLAGDNSPLHF.

The chain recombines TRBV7-6 with TRBJ2-7. CDR3 length: 14 residues. The germline V gene encodes CDR1 SGHVS and CDR2 FNYEAQ. CDR3 residues: CASSLSGESYEQYF.

The chain employs TRBV7-3 and TRBJ2-7; lacking DNA, the TRBD2 call made by TCRdb goes unchecked. The CDR3 is 14 amino acids. Per germline, CDR1 SGHTA and CDR2 FQGTGA. The CDR3: CASSPSGGLDEQYF.

The rearrangement joins TRBV20-1 to TRBJ2-1. The length of the CDR3 is 13 residues. Germline V lookup: CDR1 DFQATT, CDR2 SNEGSKA (reference sequence). The CDR3 sequence: CSAKPRSYNEQFF.

V and J are TRBV7-2 and TRBJ2-2; absent DNA, TCRdb's TRBD2 call cannot be checked. CDR3 length equals 15 residues. Germline V gene data show CDR1 as SGHTA and CDR2 as FQGNSA. The CDR3 sequence is CASSPRLLPPGELFF.

The CDR3 loop reads CSAVGLFTDTQYF. The chain carries TRBV20-1 and TRBJ2-3; the D gene TCRdb calls, TRBD2, cannot be checked with no DNA. This CDR3 contains 13 residues. Germline lookup yields CDR1 DFQATT and CDR2 SNEGSKA (reference sequence).

This sequence joins TRBV12-3 or TRBV12-4 and TRBJ1-4; the TCRdb call, TRBD1, lacks DNA for checking. The CDR3 has 17 residues. The CDR3 region is CASSLFRYARKDRTLFF.

The chain recombines TRBV4-3 with TRBJ2-1; the D gene TCRdb calls, TRBD2, cannot be checked with no DNA. The CDR3 sequence is 18 residues long. The germline V gene encodes CDR1 LGHNA and CDR2 YSLEER. This chain's CDR3 is CASSRGVSLAGEINEQFF.

This sequence joins TRBV6-1 and TRBJ1-3; the TRBD1 assignment by TCRdb is unverifiable without DNA. Germline V gene lookup returns CDR1 MNHNS and CDR2 SASEGT. The CDR3 consists of 15 residues. The CDR3 loop reads CASRATGGPGNTIYF.

This chain joins TRBV12-3 or TRBV12-4 and TRBJ1-5; TCRdb calls TRBD1, which cannot be checked without DNA. This CDR3 has 15 amino acids. This CDR3 is CASSAPGGGNQPQHF.

The chain recombines TRBV7-2 with TRBJ1-2; TCRdb indicates TRBD1, and absent DNA this call remains unverified. This CDR3 contains 12 residues. CDR1 is SGHTA and CDR2 is FQGNSA in the germline V gene. Here the CDR3 reads CASSLIQGGYTF. The full variable domain, with the rest looked up from reference TRBV7-2 and TRBJ1-2, is GAGVSQSPSNKVTEKGKDVELRCDPISGHTALYWYRQSLGQGLEFLIYFQGNSAPDKSGLPSDRFSAERTGGSVSTLTIQRTQQEDSAVYLCASSLIQGGYTFGSGTRLTVV.

V and J are TRBV6-5 and TRBJ2-7; as DNA is missing, the TRBD2 call by TCRdb cannot be tested. The CDR3 is 18 residues long. CDR1 and CDR2 from the germline V gene are MNHEY and SVGAGI. The CDR3 spells CASSYSIWASGSPNEQYF.

The V call is TRBV6-1, the J call TRBJ1-1; the D gene TCRdb calls, TRBD1, cannot be checked with no DNA. Germline V gene sequence: CDR1 MNHNS, CDR2 SASEGT. The CDR3 length is 13 residues. CDR3 loop: CASSRQEGTEAFF.

The gene calls are TRBV4-3 and TRBJ2-3; absent DNA, TCRdb's TRBD2 call cannot be checked. This CDR3 region has 16 residues. Germline CDR1 and CDR2: LGHNA and YSLEER. CDR3 loop: CASSHLAGGQEDTQYF.

The chain uses TRBV5-4 and TRBJ1-2. Germline CDR1 reads SGHNT; CDR2 reads YYREEE (reference sequence). The CDR3 runs 12 residues. The CDR3 spells CASSLMRDGYTF.

The chain couples TRBV20-1 to TRBJ1-6; TCRdb lists TRBD1, though no DNA is available to test this call. The CDR3 runs 15 residues. Germline V gene sequence: CDR1 DFQATT, CDR2 SNEGSKA (reference sequence). The chain's CDR3 is CSARIDDRGRSPLHF.

The V gene is TRBV20-1, the J gene TRBJ1-1; no DNA is available, so the TRBD1 call from TCRdb remains unchecked. The CDR3 is 12 residues long. Germline V gene data show CDR1 as DFQATT and CDR2 as SNEGSKA (reference sequence). This CDR3 is CSATGGPSLAFF.

The chain has TRBV19 and TRBJ1-5; TCRdb returns TRBD1, unconfirmable since there is no DNA. Germline lookup yields CDR1 LNHDA and CDR2 SQIVND (reference sequence). The CDR3 runs to 15 residues. This CDR3 reads CASSISGDSNQPQHF.

The rearrangement uses TRBV20-1 and TRBJ1-4; the TCRdb D gene call, TRBD1, has no DNA to confirm it. The germline gives CDR1 DFQATT, CDR2 SNEGSKA (reference sequence). The CDR3 sequence is 15 residues long. The CDR3 loop is CSASGPQRGNEKLFF.

V gene TRBV6-1 combines with J gene TRBJ1-5; the D call of TRBD1 rests on TCRdb alone, since no DNA is present to check it. Germline V gives CDR1 MNHNS, CDR2 SASEGT. The CDR3 totals 14 residues. This chain's CDR3 is CASGTTYSNQPQHF.

J is TRBJ1-1 and V is TRBV5-1; TCRdb's D gene call, TRBD1, goes unchecked for lack of DNA. The V gene's germline CDR1 is SGHRS and CDR2 YFSETQ. The CDR3 is 18 residues long. The CDR3 loop is CASSLAGSVGTMNTEAFF. The full variable domain, its missing parts supplied by reference TRBV5-1 and TRBJ1-1, is KAGVTQTPRYLIKTRGQQVTLSCSPISGHRSVSWYQQTPGQGLQFLFEYFSETQRNKGNFPGRFSGRQFSNSRSEMNVSTLELGDSALYLCASSLAGSVGTMNTEAFFGQGTRLTVV.

J is TRBJ1-5 and V is TRBV7-3; absent DNA, TCRdb's TRBD1 call cannot be checked. Germline CDR1 SGHTA, CDR2 FQGTGA. The CDR3 has 13 amino acids. The CDR3 sequence: CASSSDRDQPQHF.

The genes are TRBV5-1 and TRBJ1-4; no DNA is available, so the TRBD1 call from TCRdb remains unchecked. The CDR3 consists of 14 residues. Germline V gene sequence: CDR1 SGHRS, CDR2 YFSETQ. The chain's CDR3 is CASSPGRVDEKLFF.